These 2 T cell receptor beta chains originate from one sample sequenced in a study of naive and memory T cell subsets. Both TRBC1 and TRBC2 were covered by a beta constant-region primer of two equimolar oligonucleotides. TCRdb itself ran the UMI-ligation and nested PCR reads through MiXCR, one entry per CDR3 protein. The data hold about 85,000 distinct CDR3 sequences, with around 14% observed a single time. Sequencing used central memory CD4+ T cells from blood. The receptors shown here come from a human donor in good health.

J is TRBJ2-7 and V is TRBV11-1; 7 bases are a match to TRBD2. With V trimmed by 3 bases and J by 2 bases, 7 bases remained unmatched. The V gene's germline CDR1 is SGHAT and CDR2 FQDESV (reference sequence). This CDR3 has 15 amino acids. CDR3 residues: CASSFSAGAPYEQYF. In DNA, the CDR3 is TGTGCCAGCAGCTTTTCGGCGGGAGCCCCCTACGAGCAGTACTTC.

This clonotype was picked up many times. CDR3 sequence: CASSVRGGSYNEQFF. DNA for the CDR3: TGTGCCAGCAGTGTAAGGGGGGGCTCCTACAATGAGCAGTTCTTC. J is TRBJ2-1 and V is TRBV2, with D possibly matching TRBD2 (7 bases). V was pared by 4 bases and J by 0 bases, with 10 bases between. The CDR3 is 15 residues long. Per the germline V gene, CDR1 is SNHLY and CDR2 is FYNNEI.